The clone carrying this TCR beta chain was picked up one time. In the original workflow: For nucleated cells, counts were estimated from reference gene primer amplification. The table came from immunoSEQ multiplex PCR; TCRdb's copy has only in-frame clones and leaves some out. V, J and clone size were drawn from that table, and D and trimming were deduced from the DNA. The table records 200,000 to 300,000 clones, roughly 86% of them present only once. The data are from a study of blood T cell repertoires in COVID-19. Overall study context: Collection of acute and convalescent COVID-19 samples took place in the United States, Italy and Spain. T cells, B-cell-depleted T cells, or PBMCs provided the cDNA or gDNA that served as material.

Before being deemed recovered, Cohort 3 donors had two negative PCRs, clearance, or symptom resolution. CDR3 length: 15 amino acids. V lost 6 bases, J lost 6 bases, and 7 bases stayed unmatched. CDR1 is MDHEN and CDR2 is SYDVKM in the germline V gene. The V call is TRBV28, the J call TRBJ2-2; 10 positions match TRBD2. Source material: PBMCs or T cells enriched from blood (not recorded which). The origin of this receptor is a woman aged 18-30 years who had recovered from COVID-19. This chain's CDR3 is CASSTLAGWAGELFF. The CDR3 region has the DNA TGTGCCAGCAGCACACTAGCGGGATGGGCCGGGGAGCTGTTTTTT.